Presented here are 7 T cell receptor beta chains from one specimen sequenced in a study of OX40 agonist ivuxolimab in advanced cancers. Only in-frame clones appear in the TCRdb table, and some are missing; sequencing was by immunoSEQ multiplex PCR. The sample holds around 50,000 clones, 60% to 80% seen once. Source: CD4+ or CD8+ T cells sorted from blood, taken in a trial of the OX40 agonist ivuxolimab. These receptors all come from an adult with an advanced solid tumor such as melanoma, head and neck, liver or kidney cancer.

This clone turned up a few times. The chain carries TRBV5-4 and TRBJ1-1; D remains ambiguous. Between the trimmed V and J ends, which lost 3 bases and 5 bases, there was a span of 17 bases. The CDR3 length is 15 residues. CDR1 and CDR2 from the germline V gene are SGHNT and YYREEE (reference sequence). Here the CDR3 reads CASSSSGRGGTEAFF. The CDR3 DNA is TGTGCCAGCAGCTCGTCGGGCAGAGGAGGTACTGAAGCTTTCTTT.

This clone was picked up a small number of times. This rearrangement joins TRBV19 to TRBJ1-2; no clear D gene. The CDR3 extends over 11 amino acids. V was cut by 5 bases and J by 5 bases, with 6 bases left in between. Germline V CDR1 and CDR2: LNHDA, SQIVND (reference sequence). CDR3 sequence (DNA): TGTGCCAGTAGTGGGGATTATGGCTACACCTTC. Amino acids: CASSGDYGYTF.

There are a few counts of this clone. The chain couples TRBV30 to TRBJ2-1, with D tentatively TRBD2 (5 bases). The CDR3 loop spans 15 amino acids. V was clipped by 4 bases and J by 9 bases, with 22 bases between them. In germline, CDR1 is GTSNPN, CDR2 SVGIG (reference sequence). This CDR3 is CAWTQAPTRTSEQFF. The CDR3 DNA follows: TGTGCCTGGACCCAGGCCCCCACTAGGACCAGTGAGCAGTTCTTC.

The chain employs TRBV5-1 and TRBJ2-5; perhaps D is TRBD1 or TRBD2 (5 bases each). Trimming left V 0 bases short and J 2 bases short, with 11 bases between. Looked up from germline, CDR1 is SGHRS and CDR2 is YFSETQ. CDR3 size: 15 residues. In DNA form, the CDR3 reads TGCGCCAGCAGCTTGGCCGGGACCATACAAGAGACCCAGTACTTC. Translated, it gives CASSLAGTIQETQYF.

This rearrangement joins TRBV11-2 to TRBJ2-2; TRBD2 might be the D (5 bases). V gave up 1 base and J gave up 3 bases, with 15 bases separating them. Germline CDR1 and CDR2: SGHAT and FQNNGV. The CDR3 is 17 residues long. The CDR3 is CASSLGEGIWDTGELFF. The DNA of the CDR3 is TGTGCCAGCAGCTTAGGAGAGGGAATATGGGACACCGGGGAGCTGTTTTTT.

The chain links TRBV9 to TRBJ1-2; D gene uncertain. The CDR3 contains 13 residues. Germline V lookup: CDR1 SGDLS, CDR2 YYNGEE. V was shortened by 5 bases and J by 4 bases, with 12 bases between the two germline ends. Here the CDR3 reads CASRDAYSYGYTF. CDR3 sequence (DNA): TGTGCCAGCAGGGACGCCTACTCCTATGGCTACACCTTC. The whole variable domain, filled in from reference TRBV9 and TRBJ1-2, reads DSGVTQTPKHLITATGQRVTLRCSPRSGDLSVYWYQQSLDQGLQFLIQYYNGEERAKGNILERFSAQQFPDLHSELNLSSLELGDSALYFCASRDAYSYGYTFGSGTRLTVV.

This clone was picked up one time. The chain recombines TRBV5-1 with TRBJ2-3, with TRBD2 matching over 13 bases. The CDR3 loop spans 14 amino acids. Per the germline V gene, CDR1 is SGHRS and CDR2 is YFSETQ. With 8 bases clipped from V and 2 bases from J, the junction kept 2 bases outside the gene matches. The CDR3 spells CASTSGRVTDTQYF. The CDR3 DNA reads TGCGCCAGTACTAGCGGGAGGGTCACAGATACGCAGTATTTT.